This T cell receptor beta chain comes out of a study of CD8 T cells in Susac syndrome. Age- and sex-matched healthy donors served as the control group. This CDR3 has 12 amino acids. Germline V CDR1 and CDR2: GTSNPN, SVGIG (reference sequence). Between the trimmed V and J ends, which lost 4 bases and 8 bases, there was a span of 14 bases. RNA amounts of about 0.5 to 1 ug underwent reverse transcription with random hexamers. The amplification used immunoSEQ multiplex PCR on TCR beta CDR3; it spanned 54 Vbeta and 13 Jbeta. TCRdb analysed the immunoSEQ multiplex PCR reads with MiXCR anew, one entry per CDR3 protein. The sample gives approximately 65,000 distinct CDR3 sequences, 85% to 95% of which show up once; approximately 0.2% is in the top ten.

Sequenced sample: CD8+ T cells from PBMCs. The chain links TRBV30 to TRBJ1-1, with a tentative D call TRBD1 (6 bases). The sequence derives from a human donor in good health. As DNA, the CDR3 is TGTGCCTGGATCAACGGCAGGGGCGAAGCTTTCTTT. This gives the protein CAWINGRGEAFF.